These 20 T cell receptor beta chains originate from one sample sequenced in a study of long-term antiretroviral therapy in people with HIV (dated 2022 in TCRdb). The immunoSEQ hsTCRB v3.0 assay was used at survey level resolution to sequence the TRB variable region. Not all clones reach the TCRdb copy of this immuneACCESS table, which keeps in-frame sequences only. Checked studies attribute under half of the gap to unresolved V genes and leave the rest unexplained. The sample yields approximately 30,000 clones; roughly 98% were counted once. 1.5% to 2% of the sample is taken by the ten largest. Source: unsorted PBMCs, taken 7.6 years after starting antiretroviral therapy. Receptors were obtained from a man younger than 45 with HIV.

V usage is TRBV4-3 and J usage is TRBJ1-5; D not resolved. The germline gives CDR1 LGHNA, CDR2 YSLEER. This CDR3 has 14 residues. Trimming cost V 0 bases and J 7 bases, with 10 bases left between them. The CDR3 loop reads CASSQELGRQPQHF. Written as DNA, the CDR3 is TGCGCCAGCAGCCAAGAACTGGGCAGACAGCCCCAGCATTTT.

This chain links TRBV12-5 with TRBJ1-2; no clear D gene. Germline CDR1 and CDR2: LGHNT and FRNRAP. This CDR3 is 11 amino acids long. V was clipped by 9 bases and J by 2 bases, with 7 bases between them. The CDR3 region is CARGNNYGYTF. The CDR3 DNA follows: TGTGCTAGGGGCAACAACTATGGCTACACCTTC.

V usage is TRBV30 and J usage is TRBJ1-1; no clear D gene. The germline CDR1 and CDR2 sequences are GTSNPN and SVGIG (reference sequence). Trimming removed 4 bases at V and 6 bases at J, with 15 bases between. The CDR3 contains 13 residues. CDR3 nucleotide sequence: TGTGCCTGGATTAGGCAGGCCCAGCCTGAAGCTTTCTTT. This encodes CAWIRQAQPEAFF. Full variable domain (remainder filled in from reference TRBV30 and TRBJ1-1): SQTIHQWPATLVQPVGSPLSLECTVEGTSNPNLYWYRQAAGRGLQLLFYSVGIGQISSEVPQNLSASRPQDRQFILSSKKLLLSDSGFYLCAWIRQAQPEAFFGQGTRLTVV.

This clone came up once. The gene calls are TRBV7-8 and TRBJ2-2; D perhaps matches TRBD1 (5 bases). Trimming removed 5 bases at V and 4 bases at J, with 11 bases between. The V gene's germline CDR1 is SGHVS and CDR2 FQNEAQ. CDR3 length: 14 residues. CDR3 in amino acids: CASSTSRVTGELFF. The DNA for the CDR3 is TGTGCCAGCAGCACAAGCAGGGTCACCGGGGAGCTGTTTTTT.

The chain links TRBV5-1 to TRBJ2-7, with unresolved D. Germline V CDR1 and CDR2: SGHRS, YFSETQ. This CDR3 comprises 13 residues. Deletions cut 0 bases from V and 3 bases from J, with 7 bases between. The CDR3 DNA follows: TGCGCCAGCAGCTTGGACACAAACTACGAGCAGTACTTC. Translating it yields CASSLDTNYEQYF.

The rearrangement joins TRBV7-9 to TRBJ2-6; D gene unclear. Germline V gene lookup returns CDR1 SEHNR and CDR2 FQNEAQ (reference sequence). Trimming took 5 bases from V and 5 from J, leaving 7 bases between them. This CDR3 is built from 13 residues. The CDR3 region has the DNA TGTGCCAGCAGCCTCTGGAGGGCCAACGTCCTGACTTTC. Translated, it gives CASSLWRANVLTF.

V is TRBV9 and J is TRBJ2-7, with unresolved D. The germline V gene has CDR1 SGDLS and CDR2 YYNGEE. The CDR3 covers 13 residues. With 0 bases removed from V and 3 bases from J, the gap between germline ends came to 7 bases. The CDR3 sequence: CASSVVSGYEQYF. In DNA form, the CDR3 reads TGTGCCAGCAGCGTAGTCTCAGGCTACGAGCAGTACTTC.

V and J are TRBV5-4 and TRBJ2-2; no reliable D call. The V gene's germline CDR1 is SGHNT and CDR2 YYREEE (reference sequence). There are 12 residues in the CDR3. V lost 4 bases to trimming and J lost 6 bases, with 7 bases between them. The CDR3 bases are TGTGCCAGCAGCCCACTCTCCGGGGAGCTGTTTTTT. Translated: CASSPLSGELFF. The full variable domain, rest sourced from reference TRBV5-4 and TRBJ2-2, is ETGVTQSPTHLIKTRGQQVTLRCSSQSGHNTVSWYQQALGQGPQFIFQYYREEENGRGNFPPRFSGLQFPNYSSELNVNALELDDSALYLCASSPLSGELFFGEGSRLTVL.

This clone appeared a few times. The V call is TRBV30, the J call TRBJ1-2; 11 bases are shared with TRBD1. The length of the CDR3 is 17 residues. V lost 0 bases to trimming and J lost 4 bases; unmatched junction nucleotides: 10. Germline V gives CDR1 GTSNPN, CDR2 SVGIG (reference sequence). Here the CDR3 DNA reads TGTGCCTGGAGTGTTAGAGGACAGGGGGCGCGTTCCTATGGCTACACCTTC. It codes for CAWSVRGQGARSYGYTF.

The chain uses TRBV7-8 and TRBJ1-4; D is possibly TRBD1 (6 bases). This CDR3 contains 16 residues. CDR1 is SGHVS and CDR2 is FQNEAQ in the germline V gene. Trimming pared 5 bases from V and 6 bases from J, leaving 19 bases between. The CDR3: CASSPPGEGWDEKLFF. The DNA of the CDR3 is TGTGCCAGCAGCCCCCCAGGGGAGGGCTGGGATGAAAAACTGTTTTTT.

The V call is TRBV7-9, the J call TRBJ2-3, with D unresolved. Germline assignment: CDR1 SEHNR and CDR2 FQNEAQ (reference sequence). This CDR3 is 13 amino acids long. The V and J ends lost 5 bases and 9 bases respectively, with 15 bases between them. The CDR3 bases are TGTGCCAGCAGCCTGGACCGCCGTGCGACGCAGTATTTT. Protein sequence: CASSLDRRATQYF.

The chain carries TRBV11-2 and TRBJ2-7; 11 positions match TRBD2. CDR1 is SGHAT and CDR2 is FQNNGV in the germline V gene. V gave up 1 base and J gave up 2 bases; unmatched junction bases: 1. The CDR3 length is 15 residues. The CDR3 protein is CASSLVAGGAYEQYF. The CDR3 region has the DNA TGTGCCAGCAGCTTAGTAGCGGGGGGGGCCTACGAGCAGTACTTC.

This rearrangement joins TRBV2 to TRBJ1-2, with a weak D call TRBD1 (6 bases). Germline V gene sequence: CDR1 SNHLY, CDR2 FYNNEI. V was clipped by 5 bases and J by 2 bases, with 12 bases between them. This CDR3 has 14 amino acids. Written as DNA, the CDR3 is TGTGCCAGCAGTTCGGACAGTGACAACTATGGCTACACCTTC. Translation gives CASSSDSDNYGYTF.

This chain uses TRBV4-1 with TRBJ2-1, with 7 nucleotides matching TRBD2. The CDR3 contains 17 residues. Germline V gene lookup returns CDR1 MGHRA and CDR2 YSYEKL. J was trimmed by 8 bases and V by 4 bases; bases with no gene match: 17. CDR3 region: CASSRGGLAVRGDEQFF. The CDR3 DNA reads as TGCGCCAGCAGCCGTGGAGGTCTAGCGGTGCGAGGCGATGAGCAGTTCTTC.

The rearrangement uses TRBV7-9 and TRBJ1-5; a weak D match, TRBD1 (5 bases). From germline, CDR1 is SEHNR and CDR2 FQNEAQ (reference sequence). This CDR3 contains 12 residues. The ends were cut back, 4 bases at V and 9 bases at J, with 10 bases in the middle. The CDR3 DNA reads TGTGCCAGCAGCTCCGGACAAAGGCCCCAGCATTTT. Residues: CASSSGQRPQHF.

The chain recombines TRBV19 with TRBJ2-3, with D possibly TRBD2 on 5 matching bases. Germline loops: CDR1 LNHDA, CDR2 SQIVND (reference sequence). Trimming shortened V by 5 bases and J by 0 bases, and 15 bases separated the two germline ends. The CDR3 is made up of 16 amino acids. The CDR3: CASSARLPTSTDTQYF. DNA of the CDR3: TGTGCCAGTAGTGCGAGACTACCTACTAGCACAGATACGCAGTATTTT.

V and J are TRBV10-3 and TRBJ2-7, with no clear D. Germline assignment: CDR1 ENHRY and CDR2 SYGVKD. CDR3 length: 13 residues. Deletions cut 2 bases from V and 2 bases from J, with 7 bases between. The CDR3 nucleotides are TGTGCCATCAGTGAGCCGGGTCCCTACGAGCAGTACTTC. As protein: CAISEPGPYEQYF.

This chain links TRBV5-4 with TRBJ1-1; no clear D. The ends were cut back, 4 bases at V and 1 base at J, with 8 bases in the middle. Looked up from germline, CDR1 is SGHNT and CDR2 is YYREEE (reference sequence). The CDR3 totals 13 residues. Here the CDR3 reads CASSLRRNTEAFF. CDR3 bases: TGTGCCAGCAGCCTAAGAAGGAACACTGAAGCTTTCTTT.

This sequence joins TRBV7-2 and TRBJ1-2; 11 bases match TRBD1. The CDR3 totals 16 residues. After removal of 6 bases from V and 0 bases from J, the junction contained 6 bases not matched to a gene. Looked up from germline, CDR1 is SGHTA and CDR2 is FQGNSA. The CDR3 loop is CASRKDRGLANYGYTF. CDR3 DNA sequence: TGTGCCAGCAGGAAGGACAGGGGGCTCGCTAACTATGGCTACACCTTC.

This sequence joins TRBV6-1 and TRBJ1-6; TRBD1 might be the D (6 bases). CDR1 and CDR2 (germline): MNHNS, SASEGT. This CDR3 region has 15 residues. V was shortened by 9 bases and J by 2 bases, with 14 bases between the two germline ends. The CDR3 region is CASKEGQTYNSPLHF. The CDR3 DNA is TGTGCCAGTAAGGAAGGACAGACCTATAATTCACCCCTCCACTTT.